One and the same sample provided the 8 T cell receptor beta chains below, sequenced in a study of cytomegalovirus exposure and HLA in healthy donors. The PCR employed 60 Vbeta primers together with 13 Jbeta primers. Method: immunoSEQ multiplex PCR; TCRdb's copy keeps in-frame clones and lacks some. The sample includes about 120,000 clones, 60% to 85% of them seen just once. Sequenced input: PBMCs. These TCRs come from a woman aged 40 to 55 in good health and CMV-seropositive.

This clone has only one observation. The genes are TRBV6-1 and TRBJ2-5; possible D gene TRBD1, 6 bases. Trimming shortened V by 6 bases and J by 2 bases, and 13 bases separated the two germline ends. The CDR3 extends over 14 amino acids. Germline CDR1 and CDR2: MNHNS and SASEGT. The CDR3 is CASRETGRQETQYF. As DNA, the CDR3 is TGTGCCAGCAGGGAGACAGGCCGGCAAGAGACCCAGTACTTC.

This clone was seen more than once but under ten times. This chain uses TRBV7-2 with TRBJ2-7, with 8 bases fitting TRBD2. CDR1 is SGHTA and CDR2 is FQGNSA in the germline V gene. The CDR3 length is 12 residues. With V trimmed by 11 bases and J by 3 bases, 6 bases remained unmatched. The CDR3 DNA is TGTGCCGTAAGCGGGAGATTCTACGAGCAGTACTTC. This gives the protein CAVSGRFYEQYF.

CDR3 sequence (DNA): TGTGCCAGCAGTGTACGACAGGGGGGCGCGTCTTCCGACACTGAAGCTTTCTTT. Translation: CASSVRQGGASSDTEAFF. The chain uses TRBV6-1 and TRBJ1-1, with 9 bases matching TRBD1. Per the germline V gene, CDR1 is MNHNS and CDR2 is SASEGT. CDR3 size: 18 residues. V was pared by 4 bases and J by 3 bases, with 15 bases of the junction left unmatched.

A word on this clone: Other DNA sequences within the sample encode an identical CDR3. The gene calls are TRBV2 and TRBJ1-2; the D is unclear. CDR1 SNHLY and CDR2 FYNNEI come from the germline V gene. V dropped 3 bases and J dropped 4 bases, with 9 bases sitting between them. CDR3 length: 13 residues. The CDR3 spells CASSEPVFYGYTF. The CDR3, as DNA: TGTGCCAGCAGTGAGCCGGTTTTCTATGGCTACACCTTC.

The rearrangement joins TRBV7-9 to TRBJ2-3; 9 positions agree with TRBD2. This CDR3 region has 15 residues. Germline V gives CDR1 SEHNR, CDR2 FQNEAQ (reference sequence). Germline trimming cut 5 bases from V and 6 bases from J; bases unmatched to any gene: 9. The CDR3 is CASSVSGSRGDTQYF. DNA for the CDR3: TGTGCCAGCAGCGTTAGCGGGAGCCGGGGCGATACGCAGTATTTT. Full variable domain (rest looked up from reference TRBV7-9 and TRBJ2-3): DTGVSQNPRHKITKRGQNVTFRCDPISEHNRLYWYRQTLGQGPEFLTYFQNEAQLEKSRLLSDRFSAERPKGSFSTLEIQRTEQGDSAMYLCASSVSGSRGDTQYFGPGTRLTVL.

V gene TRBV5-4 combines with J gene TRBJ2-3, with 16 positions matching TRBD2. The CDR3 loop spans 18 amino acids. After removal of 4 bases from V and 0 bases from J, the junction contained 5 bases not matched to a gene. Germline V gives CDR1 SGHNT, CDR2 YYREEE (reference sequence). The CDR3 loop is CASSPGLAGGRSTDTQYF. The CDR3 DNA sequence: TGTGCCAGCAGCCCGGGACTAGCGGGAGGGCGGAGCACAGATACGCAGTATTTT.

The chain couples TRBV19 to TRBJ2-1; D unresolved. This CDR3 has 11 amino acids. The V and J ends lost 4 bases and 9 bases respectively, with 7 bases between them. CDR1 and CDR2 (germline): LNHDA, SQIVND (reference sequence). The CDR3 reads CASSNSGEQFF. Written as DNA, the CDR3 is TGTGCCAGTAGTAATTCCGGTGAGCAGTTCTTC.

This clone was detected once. This chain connects TRBV7-2 to TRBJ1-2, with D hard to call. There are 12 residues in the CDR3. V dropped 5 bases and J dropped 6 bases, with 10 bases sitting between them. Per the germline V gene, CDR1 is SGHTA and CDR2 is FQGNSA. The CDR3 protein is CASSLDWDGYTF. CDR3 coding DNA: TGTGCCAGCAGCCTGGACTGGGATGGCTACACCTTC. Based on the CDR3 plus reference TRBV7-2 and TRBJ1-2, the full variable domain is GAGVSQSPSNKVTEKGKDVELRCDPISGHTALYWYRQSLGQGLEFLIYFQGNSAPDKSGLPSDRFSAERTGGSVSTLTIQRTQQEDSAVYLCASSLDWDGYTFGSGTRLTVV.